Following are 31 T cell receptor beta chains from one sample sequenced in a study of control samples from healthy donors and cancer patients. Data came from immunoSEQ multiplex PCR; TCRdb stores just in-frame clones and leaves some out. Among roughly 120,000 clones, about 94% were seen once, and the ten largest hold about 3.6%. Sequencing input: blood. The receptor source for this set is a man aged 25 to 40 in good health.

Here the CDR3 DNA reads TGTGCCAGCAGTCTTGGACAGGGGGGCAACTATGGCTACACCTTC. Translating gives CASSLGQGGNYGYTF. The chain couples TRBV28 to TRBJ1-2; TRBD1 agrees at 10 bases. CDR1 is MDHEN and CDR2 is SYDVKM in the germline V gene. This CDR3 comprises 15 residues. V was pared by 5 bases and J by 2 bases, with 5 bases of the junction left unmatched.

This clone was found once. The V call is TRBV7-2, the J call TRBJ1-4, with 9 bases matching TRBD1. V lost 4 bases and J lost 0; bases outside the gene matches: 6. Germline CDR1 reads SGHTA; CDR2 reads FQGNSA. This CDR3 contains 17 residues. The chain's CDR3 is CASSSRTGAATNEKLFF. In DNA, the CDR3 is TGTGCCAGCAGCTCAAGGACAGGGGCCGCAACTAATGAAAAACTGTTTTTT.

The chain joins TRBV5-6 to TRBJ2-3, with TRBD1 identical over 11 bases. Germline CDR1 reads SGHDT; CDR2 reads YYEEEE. Trimming at V came to 0 bases and at J to 2 bases, leaving 2 bases not matched to a gene. This CDR3 is built from 16 residues. The CDR3 DNA sequence: TGTGCCAGCAGCTTGGGGACAGGGGGCATCACAGATACGCAGTATTTT. This encodes CASSLGTGGITDTQYF.

The chain links TRBV7-2 to TRBJ2-6; maybe TRBD1 (6 bases). Per germline, CDR1 SGHTA and CDR2 FQGNSA. The V end lost 6 bases, the J end lost 1 base, and 7 bases lay between the germline ends. The CDR3 contains 14 residues. The CDR3: CASRRGSGANVLTF. CDR3 bases: TGTGCCAGCAGGAGGGGGTCTGGGGCCAACGTCCTGACTTTC. The variable domain in full, completed from reference TRBV7-2 and TRBJ2-6, reads GAGVSQSPSNKVTEKGKDVELRCDPISGHTALYWYRQSLGQGLEFLIYFQGNSAPDKSGLPSDRFSAERTGGSVSTLTIQRTQQEDSAVYLCASRRGSGANVLTFGAGSRLTVL.

The rearrangement uses TRBV3-1 (or the pseudogene TRBV3-2) and TRBJ2-5, with 8 nucleotides matching TRBD1. CDR1 and CDR2 from the germline V gene are LGHDT and YNNKEL (reference sequence). V shed 3 bases and J 3 bases; nucleotides not matched to a gene: 12. The length of the CDR3 is 17 residues. The CDR3, as DNA: TGTGCCAGCAGCCAGGGATACAGGGGGAATTGGGAAGAGACCCAGTACTTC. Translating it yields CASSQGYRGNWEETQYF.

This chain joins TRBV24-1 and TRBJ2-7; the D is unclear. This CDR3 is built from 13 residues. Between the trimmed V and J ends, which lost 9 bases and 2 bases, there was a span of 13 bases. Germline V lookup: CDR1 KGHDR, CDR2 SFDVKD. The CDR3 is CATQSPQTYEQYF. The CDR3 nucleotides read TGTGCCACCCAGTCCCCCCAGACCTACGAGCAGTACTTC.

The V call is TRBV6-2 or TRBV6-3, the J call TRBJ2-7, with 9 bases fitting TRBD1. There are 14 residues in the CDR3. Germline lookup yields CDR1 MNHEY and CDR2 SVGEGT. J gave up 2 bases and V 5 bases, and 4 bases lay outside the gene matches. The chain's CDR3 is CASSPDRGAYEQYF. In DNA, the CDR3 is TGTGCCAGCAGTCCAGACAGGGGGGCCTACGAGCAGTACTTC.

V usage is TRBV6-2 or TRBV6-3 and J usage is TRBJ1-5, with a weak D call TRBD1 (5 bases). Germline CDR1 reads MNHEY; CDR2 reads SVGEGT. V was shortened by 0 bases and J by 2 bases, with 14 bases between the two germline ends. This CDR3 comprises 17 residues. The CDR3 reads CASSYSSGRMGNQPQHF. CDR3 coding DNA: TGTGCCAGCAGTTACTCATCGGGGCGAATGGGCAATCAGCCCCAGCATTTT.

The V gene is TRBV7-3, the J gene TRBJ2-7; D remains unclear. Germline CDR1 SGHTA, CDR2 FQGTGA. V was shortened by 5 bases and J by 0 bases, with 8 bases between the two germline ends. This CDR3 spans 13 amino acids. The CDR3 loop is CASSIGDSYEQYF. The CDR3 DNA reads as TGTGCCAGCAGCATAGGCGACTCCTACGAGCAGTACTTC.

The rearrangement joins TRBV19 to TRBJ2-7; D is unresolved. The CDR3 runs 15 residues. From germline, CDR1 is LNHDA and CDR2 SQIVND (reference sequence). Trimming stripped 4 bases from V and 0 bases from J, with 13 bases between. CDR3 nucleotides: TGTGCCAGTAGTAACCCCGACGGGCTCTCCTACGAGCAGTACTTC. This gives the protein CASSNPDGLSYEQYF.

The chain links TRBV6-5 to TRBJ1-5; D gene uncertain. The CDR3 runs 14 residues. Germline assignment: CDR1 MNHEY and CDR2 SVGAGI. Trimming removed 9 bases from V and 7 bases from J, with 19 bases in between. CDR3 sequence: CASSFGGVDQPQHF. As DNA, the CDR3 is TGTGCCAGTTCCTTCGGCGGGGTGGACCAGCCCCAGCATTTT.

The rearrangement links TRBV27 to TRBJ2-1; 10 positions agree with TRBD2. This CDR3 has 15 amino acids. The J segment lost 5 bases and the V segment lost 5 bases, leaving 6 bases of the junction unmatched. CDR1 and CDR2 from the germline V gene are MNHEY and SMNVEV (reference sequence). The CDR3, as DNA: TGTGCCAGCAGTCGCTGGACTAGCGGAAACAATGAGCAGTTCTTC. It codes for CASSRWTSGNNEQFF.

V gene TRBV10-3 combines with J gene TRBJ1-2; the D gene is possibly TRBD1 (5 bases). The CDR3 has 15 residues. Germline CDR1 is ENHRY and CDR2 is SYGVKD. V was pared by 3 bases and J by 4 bases, with 15 bases between. DNA for the CDR3: TGTGCCATCAGTGATGGGCAGGGCCGGGGCTATGGCTACACCTTC. As protein: CAISDGQGRGYGYTF.

V is TRBV24-1 and J is TRBJ2-3, with D perhaps TRBD1 or TRBD2 (5 bases each). CDR1 KGHDR and CDR2 SFDVKD come from the germline V gene. This CDR3 comprises 14 residues. V was clipped by 3 bases and J by 4 bases, with 10 bases between them. This CDR3 reads CATSDPRGPDTQYF. The CDR3 bases are TGTGCCACCAGTGATCCTAGGGGACCAGATACGCAGTATTTT.

This clone was seen just once. The chain combines TRBV10-2 with TRBJ1-3; perhaps TRBD1 as D (5 bases). V was cut by 7 bases and J by 0 bases, with 13 bases left in between. The CDR3 sequence is 15 residues long. The germline V gene has CDR1 WSHSY and CDR2 SAAADI. The CDR3 DNA reads as TGCGCCAGCAAGACGACAGCATTCTCTGGAAACACCATATATTTT. This codes for CASKTTAFSGNTIYF.

J is TRBJ2-5 and V is TRBV7-9, with 7 bases matching TRBD1. Trimming took 4 bases from V and 2 from J; bases not matched to a gene: 7. The germline gives CDR1 SEHNR, CDR2 FQNEAQ (reference sequence). This CDR3 contains 15 residues. The CDR3 loop is CASSSGQLVQETQYF. In nucleotides, the CDR3 is TGTGCCAGCAGCTCGGGACAGTTAGTGCAAGAGACCCAGTACTTC.

The V and J genes are TRBV21-1 and TRBJ2-3. TRBV21-1 corresponds to a pseudogene. This CDR3 has 17 residues. DNA for the CDR3: TGTGCCAGCAGCAAAGGGGGCGATGGGGGAAGCACAGATACGCAGTATTTT. Protein product: CASSKGGDGGSTDTQYF.

CDR3 DNA: TGCGCCAGCAGCTTTACTCGGGACGGCCCCTATGGCTACACCTTC. Protein: CASSFTRDGPYGYTF. This chain uses TRBV5-1 with TRBJ1-2; maybe TRBD1 (5 bases). Germline loops: CDR1 SGHRS, CDR2 YFSETQ. Trimming took off 2 bases at V and 4 bases at J, with 15 bases between the two ends. The CDR3 covers 15 residues.

This chain uses TRBV29-1 with TRBJ2-3; maybe TRBD1 (5 bases). Germline CDR1 is SQVTM and CDR2 is ANQGSEA. The germline V and J ends were trimmed by 0 bases and 4 bases, with 20 bases remaining between them. The CDR3 spans 17 residues. This CDR3 is CSVEDFVPGILADTQYF. Written as DNA, the CDR3 is TGCAGCGTTGAAGATTTCGTACCAGGGATTCTTGCAGATACGCAGTATTTT.

Here the CDR3 reads CASSNDRGGDHEQYF. CDR3 nucleotide sequence: TGTGCCAGCAGTAACGACAGGGGAGGCGACCACGAGCAGTACTTC. The chain recombines TRBV6-2 or TRBV6-3 with TRBJ2-7; 8 positions match TRBD1. This CDR3 region has 15 residues. Germline CDR1 reads MNHEY; CDR2 reads SVGEGT. V was pared by 5 bases and J by 5 bases, with 11 bases of the junction left unmatched.

The chain links TRBV5-1 to TRBJ1-6, with D unresolved. Per germline, CDR1 SGHRS and CDR2 YFSETQ. V lost 0 bases to trimming and J lost 2 bases, with 3 bases between them. This CDR3 is 14 amino acids long. The CDR3 spells CASSLDAYNSPLHF. The CDR3 bases are TGCGCCAGCAGCTTGGACGCCTATAATTCACCCCTCCACTTT.

The chain is built from TRBV5-4 and TRBJ2-7, with 11 bases fitting TRBD2. Germline CDR1 reads SGHNT; CDR2 reads YYREEE (reference sequence). Trimming cost V 4 bases and J 7 bases; bases outside gene matches: 10. The CDR3 has 15 residues. The CDR3 coding sequence is TGTGCCAGCAGCAGCTTTAGCGGGGGGGCAAAAGAGCAGTACTTC. Its protein is CASSSFSGGAKEQYF.

The rearrangement links TRBV6-6 to TRBJ2-6; 7 bases agree with TRBD1. After removal of 5 bases from V and 2 bases from J, the junction contained 3 bases not matched to a gene. Germline loops: CDR1 MNHNY, CDR2 SVGAGI (reference sequence). The CDR3 has 15 residues. The CDR3 loop is CASSNRGTGANVLTF. The CDR3 DNA follows: TGTGCCAGCAGTAACAGGGGAACTGGGGCCAACGTCCTGACTTTC.

The rearrangement joins TRBV2 to TRBJ1-3; D ambiguous. V was shortened by 9 bases and J by 0 bases, with 9 bases between the two germline ends. This CDR3 is built from 13 residues. CDR1 and CDR2 from the germline V gene are SNHLY and FYNNEI. The CDR3 here is CASRQTSGNTIYF. The CDR3 DNA reads as TGTGCCAGTAGACAAACCTCTGGAAACACCATATATTTT.

V is TRBV18 and J is TRBJ1-1; maybe TRBD1 (5 bases). The CDR3 loop spans 14 amino acids. The V and J ends lost 3 bases and 1 base respectively, with 9 bases between them. The germline V gene encodes CDR1 KGHSH and CDR2 LQKENI. Here the CDR3 DNA reads TGTGCCAGCTCACCGGGACTGAAGAACACTGAAGCTTTCTTT. Its translation: CASSPGLKNTEAFF.

The chain uses TRBV30 and TRBJ2-7; a weak D match, TRBD1 (6 bases). The CDR3 contains 16 residues. Germline loops: CDR1 GTSNPN, CDR2 SVGIG (reference sequence). The V end was cut by 0 bases, the J end by 6 bases, with 21 bases between. CDR3 residues: CAWSVTAQGIWGEQYF. The DNA for the CDR3 is TGTGCCTGGAGTGTAACGGCGCAGGGGATATGGGGCGAGCAGTACTTC.

The chain has TRBV12-3 or TRBV12-4 and TRBJ2-3, with a tentative D call TRBD1 (5 bases). This CDR3 comprises 13 residues. V dropped 3 bases and J dropped 5 bases, with 9 bases sitting between them. The CDR3: CASSLQGEDTQYF. In DNA, the CDR3 is TGTGCCAGCAGTTTGCAGGGTGAAGATACGCAGTATTTT.

This chain uses TRBV25-1 with TRBJ1-1; the D is unclear. Germline CDR1 and CDR2: MGHDK and SYGVNS. The CDR3 covers 14 residues. V lost 3 bases, J lost 5 bases, and 13 bases lay in between. CDR3 loop: CASSEAATTTEAFF. The CDR3 region has the DNA TGTGCCAGCAGTGAGGCCGCGACGACGACTGAAGCTTTCTTT.

The rearrangement joins TRBV5-5 to TRBJ1-5; D is unclear. CDR1 is SGHKS, CDR2 YYEKEE, per germline (reference sequence). This CDR3 is built from 13 residues. V was shortened by 4 bases and J by 5 bases, with 10 bases between the two germline ends. The CDR3 loop is CASSEQPHQPQHF. CDR3 DNA sequence: TGTGCCAGCAGCGAACAGCCTCATCAGCCCCAGCATTTT.

The genes are TRBV7-8 and TRBJ2-3; TRBD2 agrees at 8 bases. CDR3 size: 16 residues. Germline values: CDR1 SGHVS, CDR2 FQNEAQ. J lost 2 bases, V lost 2 bases, and 6 bases had no gene match. In DNA, the CDR3 is TGTGCCAGCAGCTTAAATCTCGGGGGGGCCACAGATACGCAGTATTTT. Its translation: CASSLNLGGATDTQYF.

This chain links TRBV11-2 with TRBJ1-5; TRBD1 matches at 7 bases. CDR1 SGHAT and CDR2 FQNNGV come from the germline V gene. The V and J ends lost 6 bases and 9 bases, in that order; junction bases with no gene match: 8. CDR3 length equals 13 residues. The DNA of the CDR3 is TGTGCCAGCAGTAAAACAGGGGAGATGCCCCAGCATTTT. Its protein product is CASSKTGEMPQHF.